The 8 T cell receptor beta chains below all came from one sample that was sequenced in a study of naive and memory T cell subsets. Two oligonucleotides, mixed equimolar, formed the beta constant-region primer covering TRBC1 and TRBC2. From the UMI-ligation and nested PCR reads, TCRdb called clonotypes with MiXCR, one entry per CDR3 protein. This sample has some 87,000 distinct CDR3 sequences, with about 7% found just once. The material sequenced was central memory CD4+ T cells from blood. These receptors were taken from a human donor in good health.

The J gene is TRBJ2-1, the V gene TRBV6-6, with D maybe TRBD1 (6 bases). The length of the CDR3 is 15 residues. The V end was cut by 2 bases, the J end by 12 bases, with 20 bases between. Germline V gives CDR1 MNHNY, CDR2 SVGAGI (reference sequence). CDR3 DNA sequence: TGTGCCAGCAGTTACGGGGACCACTTAAAACAGGGGCAGTTCTTC. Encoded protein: CASSYGDHLKQGQFF.

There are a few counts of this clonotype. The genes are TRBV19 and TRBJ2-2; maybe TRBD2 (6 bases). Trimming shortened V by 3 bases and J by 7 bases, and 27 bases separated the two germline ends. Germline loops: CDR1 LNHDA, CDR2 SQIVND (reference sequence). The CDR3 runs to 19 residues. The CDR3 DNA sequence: TGTGCCAGTAGTATCCGTACTGGTAGCGGAGCCAACTCGGGCGGGGAGCTGTTTTTT. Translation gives CASSIRTGSGANSGGELFF.

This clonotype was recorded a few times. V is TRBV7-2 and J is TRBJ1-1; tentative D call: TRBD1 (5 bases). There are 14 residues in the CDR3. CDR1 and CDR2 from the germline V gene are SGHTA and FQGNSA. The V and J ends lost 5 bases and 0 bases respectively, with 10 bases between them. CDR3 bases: TGTGCCAGCAGCGGGAGACAGTTGAACACTGAAGCTTTCTTT. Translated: CASSGRQLNTEAFF.

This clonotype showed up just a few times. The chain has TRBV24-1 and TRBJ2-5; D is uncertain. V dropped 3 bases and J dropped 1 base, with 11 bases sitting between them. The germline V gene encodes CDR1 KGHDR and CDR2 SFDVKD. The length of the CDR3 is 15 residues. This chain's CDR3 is CATSDPRKLQETQYF. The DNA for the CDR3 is TGTGCCACCAGTGATCCGCGGAAACTCCAAGAGACCCAGTACTTC.

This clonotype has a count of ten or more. CDR3 amino acids: CASNTGDLQETQYF. The CDR3 bases are TGTGCCAGTAATACAGGGGACCTCCAAGAGACCCAGTACTTC. The chain couples TRBV19 to TRBJ2-5, with TRBD1 matching over 7 bases. This CDR3 has 14 residues. Germline V gene lookup returns CDR1 LNHDA and CDR2 SQIVND (reference sequence). V was pared by 7 bases and J by 1 base, with 6 bases of the junction left unmatched.

CDR3 DNA: TGTGCCAGCAGCTTAGCTCCGGGACGGCAAGAGACCCAGTACTTC. Translation: CASSLAPGRQETQYF. This chain connects TRBV7-2 to TRBJ2-5, with D perhaps assigned TRBD1 or TRBD2 (5 bases each). CDR3 length: 15 amino acids. Looked up from germline, CDR1 is SGHTA and CDR2 is FQGNSA. V lost 0 bases, J lost 2 bases, and 10 bases lay in between.

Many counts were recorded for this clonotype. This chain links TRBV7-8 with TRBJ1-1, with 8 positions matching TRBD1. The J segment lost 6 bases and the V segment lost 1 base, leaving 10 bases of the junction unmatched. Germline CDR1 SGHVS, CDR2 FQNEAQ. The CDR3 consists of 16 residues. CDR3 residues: CASSLGVGTGMAEAFF. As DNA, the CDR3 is TGTGCCAGCAGCTTAGGGGTAGGGACAGGTATGGCTGAAGCTTTCTTT. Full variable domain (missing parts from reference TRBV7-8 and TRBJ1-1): GAGVSQSPRYKVAKRGQDVALRCDPISGHVSLFWYQQALGQGPEFLTYFQNEAQLDKSGLPSDRFFAERPEGSVSTLKIQRTQQEDSAVYLCASSLGVGTGMAEAFFGQGTRLTVV.

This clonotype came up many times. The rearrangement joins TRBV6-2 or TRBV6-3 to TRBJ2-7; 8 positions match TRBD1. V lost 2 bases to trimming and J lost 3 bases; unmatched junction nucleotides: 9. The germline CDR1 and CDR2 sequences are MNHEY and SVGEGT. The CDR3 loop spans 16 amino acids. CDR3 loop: CASSYRPGQGGYEQYF. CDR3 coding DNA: TGTGCCAGCAGTTACCGCCCAGGACAGGGAGGCTACGAGCAGTACTTC.